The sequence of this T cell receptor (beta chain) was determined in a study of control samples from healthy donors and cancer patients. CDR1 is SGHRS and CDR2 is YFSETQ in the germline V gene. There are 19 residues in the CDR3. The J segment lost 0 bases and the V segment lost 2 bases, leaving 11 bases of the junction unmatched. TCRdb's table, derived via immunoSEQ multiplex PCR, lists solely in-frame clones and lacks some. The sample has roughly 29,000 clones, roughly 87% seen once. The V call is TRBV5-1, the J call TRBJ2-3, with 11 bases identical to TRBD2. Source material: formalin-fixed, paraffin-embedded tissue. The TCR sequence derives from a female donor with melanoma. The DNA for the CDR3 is TGCGCCAGCAGCTTAGGAGTAGCGGGAGGGCCGCCCAGCACAGATACGCAGTATTTT. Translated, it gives CASSLGVAGGPPSTDTQYF.